This entry features one T cell receptor (beta chain) sequence. What it recognizes is unknown. Germline V gene data show CDR1 as SGHDN and CDR2 as FVKESK. The CDR3 runs to 15 residues. After removal of 1 base from V and 5 bases from J, the junction contained 1 base not matched to a gene. These data come from a study of vaccination effects on CD4 cells after COVID-19. At the level of the study: Participants were given two doses of BNT162b2 or mRNA-1273 vaccine. Broader study findings: Healthy vaccine recipients' vaccine-induced clones were almost all SARS-CoV-2 mono-reactive.

Measured with immunoSEQ multiplex PCR; TCRdb has only the in-frame clones, and not every one. This table holds just over 30,000 clones, roughly two thirds found once. With the ViraFEST assay, the study expanded antigen-specific CD4+ T cells using viral peptide pools, then sequenced them. When around 10 days of culture had elapsed, CD4+ T cells were isolated. Previously uninfected by SARS-CoV-2, the vaccine recipients also showed negative nucleocapsid antibodies. The sequence derives from a human donor who received a COVID-19 vaccine. Material: CD4+ T cells from PBMCs cultured with HCoV-229E spike peptides, obtained before COVID-19 vaccination. The V and J genes are TRBV14 and TRBJ2-2, with 10 bases identical to TRBD2. CDR3 in amino acids: CASSQALAGTGELFF. The CDR3 nucleotides are TGTGCCAGCAGCCAAGCACTAGCGGGGACCGGGGAGCTGTTTTTT.